This TCR beta chain derives from a study of beta chain features in type 1 diabetes. Study results and limitations: Short templates might get an advantage during PCR, and this would be equal in patients and controls. Researchers report that Type 1 diabetes patients had moderately but significantly shorter TCRB CDR3s across all four CD4+ subsets. Cells expressing TCR highly could be over-represented by cDNA sequencing.

As concerns this clone: Antigen specificity is unknown.

V was cut by 4 bases and J by 6 bases, with 13 bases left in between. The CDR3 spans 14 residues. The germline gives CDR1 SGHRS, CDR2 YFSETQ. The whole isolated RNA underwent reverse transcription, so sequencing captured expressed TCRB transcripts. The study sequenced naive, central memory and regulatory T cell samples to an average of about 4 million reads. The table came from immunoSEQ multiplex PCR; TCRdb's copy has only in-frame clones and leaves some out. The top ten hold approximately 0.011% of the sample, which has a few hundred thousand clones, around 12% seen once. Specimen: naive CD4+ T cells from blood. This chain links TRBV5-1 with TRBJ2-2; D is undetermined. This receptor was obtained from a woman between 18 and 29 years old with type 1 diabetes. The DNA of the CDR3 is TGCGCCAGCAGCCCCCGAGAATTGGCCGGGGAGCTGTTTTTT. It codes for CASSPRELAGELFF.